One T cell receptor beta chain is described in this entry. Vbeta (60) and Jbeta (13) primers were used in the PCR. As handled by the study authors: Later, about 80 million unique TCR beta chains were counted in an analysis, and about 12 million of them were shared. Method: immunoSEQ multiplex PCR; TCRdb's copy keeps in-frame clones and lacks some. V and J calls and clone size are those listed in that table; D and trimming were worked out from the DNA. The top ten clones hold 1.4% to 1.5% of a sample with some 180,000 clones, 77% of them seen once. The CDR3 loop spans 15 amino acids. V dropped 5 bases and J dropped 4; count of bases not matched to a gene: 5. CDR1 is SNHLY, CDR2 FYNNEI, per germline. The entry originates in a study of cytomegalovirus exposure and HLA in healthy donors. Among the donors, all were healthy bone marrow donors.

V is TRBV2 and J is TRBJ2-1, with 10 nucleotides matching TRBD2. This sequence was found in a man between 18 and 35 years old in good health and CMV-seronegative. The sample comprised PBMCs. CDR3 sequence reads: CASSKGLADYNEQFF. CDR3 in DNA: TGTGCCAGCAGTAAAGGACTAGCGGATTACAATGAGCAGTTCTTC.